A single sample gave rise to the 9 T cell receptor beta chains below, sequenced in a study of blood T cells in healthy people across ages. Using a J-beta primer mix together with a sample-barcoded 5' primer, a second PCR was run for roughly 6 to 12 cycles. TCRdb passed the 5' RACE reads through MiXCR, listing each CDR3 protein once. The repertoire holds approximately 800,000 distinct CDR3 sequences, with about 53% as singletons. Sequenced input: blood. The source of these receptors is an elderly man in good health.

Only a few counts were recorded for this clonotype. CDR3 coding DNA: TGTGCCAGCAGTGAAGGGACCTACAATGAGCAGTTCTTC. It encodes CASSEGTYNEQFF. The chain is built from TRBV2 and TRBJ2-1; D unresolved. CDR3 length: 13 amino acids. V lost 1 base to trimming and J lost 2 bases, with 3 bases between them. Germline V gene lookup returns CDR1 SNHLY and CDR2 FYNNEI.

J is TRBJ2-1 and V is TRBV7-9, with 10 bases lining up with TRBD2. Trimming at V came to 5 bases and at J to 7 bases, leaving 8 bases not matched to a gene. The CDR3 has 15 amino acids. Germline assignment: CDR1 SEHNR and CDR2 FQNEAQ (reference sequence). The CDR3 loop is CASSALSGRGNEQFF. Here the CDR3 DNA reads TGTGCCAGCAGCGCCCTGAGCGGGAGGGGGAATGAGCAGTTCTTC.

This chain joins TRBV12-3 or TRBV12-4 and TRBJ1-2; D is undetermined. This CDR3 is built from 12 residues. Trimming pared 3 bases from V and 5 bases from J, leaving 7 bases between. CDR3 nucleotide sequence: TGTGCCAGCAGTTTGTCCCCATATGGCTACACCTTC. This codes for CASSLSPYGYTF.

The chain employs TRBV6-5 and TRBJ2-7, with 7 bases fitting TRBD1. The V gene end was trimmed by 6 bases and the J gene end by 0 bases; junction bases not matched to a gene: 8. Per the germline V gene, CDR1 is MNHEY and CDR2 is SVGAGI. This CDR3 is 15 amino acids long. The CDR3: CASRIGTEGSYEQYF. CDR3 nucleotide sequence: TGTGCCAGCAGGATCGGGACAGAGGGCTCCTACGAGCAGTACTTC.

As to this clonotype: This may be a read error: a much more frequent sequence differs by one nucleotide. The chain couples TRBV5-1 to TRBJ2-7, with 9 bases aligning to TRBD1. With V trimmed by 4 bases and J by 5 bases, 1 base remained unmatched. The CDR3 length is 12 residues. Germline V gene lookup returns CDR1 SGHRS and CDR2 YFSETQ. The CDR3, as DNA: TGCGCCAGCAGCCGGACAGGGGACGAGCAGTACTTC. It is translated as CASSRTGDEQYF.

The CDR3 region is CASALAGVEGDAYF. The CDR3 DNA follows: TGTGCCAGCGCCCTAGCGGGAGTAGAGGGAGACGCGTATTTT. The chain has TRBV27 and TRBJ2-3; 10 bases agree with TRBD2. The V gene end was trimmed by 8 bases and the J gene end by 14 bases; junction bases not matched to a gene: 16. This CDR3 is built from 14 residues. The germline V gene encodes CDR1 MNHEY and CDR2 SMNVEV (reference sequence).

This chain uses TRBV18 with TRBJ2-7; the D is unclear. Per germline, CDR1 KGHSH and CDR2 LQKENI. The CDR3 is 11 amino acids. V lost 3 bases to trimming and J lost 6 bases, with 6 bases between them. In nucleotides, the CDR3 is TGTGCCAGCTCACCGGCTATCGAGCAGTACTTC. Protein product: CASSPAIEQYF.

This rearrangement joins TRBV5-1 to TRBJ2-7; D is undetermined. This CDR3 region has 15 residues. Looked up from germline, CDR1 is SGHRS and CDR2 is YFSETQ. V was cut by 1 base and J by 5 bases, with 16 bases left in between. In nucleotides, the CDR3 is TGCGCCAGCAGCTTGCCCTCACGGAACGACCACGAGCAGTACTTC. This translates into CASSLPSRNDHEQYF.

This rearrangement joins TRBV29-1 to TRBJ2-6, with 10 nucleotides matching TRBD1. Germline CDR1 is SQVTM and CDR2 is ANQGSEA. Trimming at V came to 3 bases and at J to 0 bases, leaving 5 bases not matched to a gene. CDR3 length: 17 amino acids. CDR3 nucleotides: TGCAGCGTTGATTCGGGACAGGGGAGCTCTGGGGCCAACGTCCTGACTTTC. Translation gives CSVDSGQGSSGANVLTF.